This T cell receptor (beta chain) was identified during a study of T cell repertoires in cytomegalovirus infection. Background on the study: Matching HLA type, along with CMV infection, was indicated by public TCR beta signatures. General study findings and limits: Carriers of CMV plus the relevant HLA were identified by cumulative public TCR beta family frequency. HLA-C-restricted CMV clonotypes gave the most frequent clonotype in two of eight donors.

MiXCR was run by TCRdb on the reads, yielding one entry per CDR3 protein. Of a few hundred thousand distinct CDR3 sequences listed, more than 15% are singletons. In germline, CDR1 is MNHNY, CDR2 SVGAGI (reference sequence). Trimming shortened V by 7 bases and J by 5 bases, and 18 bases separated the two germline ends. The CDR3 consists of 14 residues. As regards this clonotype: Its antigen remains unknown.

V usage is TRBV6-6 and J usage is TRBJ2-7; tentatively, D is TRBD1 (7 bases). Input material: CD8+ T cells from PBMCs. This TCR was sampled from a human donor in good health (CMV status not recorded). Some clones in this sample may be carry-over from other donors' samples. CDR3 sequence (DNA): TGTGCCAGCATGGGGGCAGGGGGGTATGACGAGCAGTACTTC. Amino acids: CASMGAGGYDEQYF.